The 9 T cell receptor beta chains in this list originate from one sample, sequenced in a study of T cells in Graves' hyperthyroidism and ophthalmopathy. Amplification targeted TCR beta CDR3 regions from RNA transcripts. HTBI primers were the set used in a first-round RT-PCR of the TCR CDR3. TCRdb re-derived calls from the multiplex PCR reads in MiXCR, one entry per CDR3 protein. The top ten clones hold roughly 33% of a sample with a few hundred thousand distinct CDR3 sequences, roughly an eighth of them seen once. Sequencing used blood. The receptors here all came from a woman aged 40 to 50 with Graves' ophthalmopathy.

This chain links TRBV9 with TRBJ2-1; 8 bases are shared with TRBD2. The CDR3 covers 16 residues. With V trimmed by 2 bases and J by 0 bases, 4 bases remained unmatched. Germline CDR1 reads SGDLS; CDR2 reads YYNGEE. CDR3 DNA: TGTGCCAGCAGCGTCTTCCTAGCGGGCTCCTACAATGAGCAGTTCTTC. Its translation is CASSVFLAGSYNEQFF.

The chain uses TRBV27 and TRBJ2-3; D might be TRBD1 or TRBD2, each matching 6 bases. From germline, CDR1 is MNHEY and CDR2 SMNVEV (reference sequence). The germline V and J ends were trimmed by 3 bases and 3 bases, with 16 bases remaining between them. CDR3 size: 16 residues. Written as DNA, the CDR3 is TGTGCCAGCAGTTTGGCAGAGGGGGGATATACAGATACGCAGTATTTT. This gives the protein CASSLAEGGYTDTQYF.

The V and J genes are TRBV9 and TRBJ1-3; no firm D call. Trimming pared 0 bases from V and 0 bases from J, leaving 10 bases between. The CDR3 is made up of 16 amino acids. CDR1 is SGDLS and CDR2 is YYNGEE in the germline V gene. CDR3 bases: TGTGCCAGCAGCGTAGGAGGAGTGAACTCTGGAAACACCATATATTTT. Its protein product is CASSVGGVNSGNTIYF. Full variable domain (outside the CDR3, taken from reference TRBV9 and TRBJ1-3): DSGVTQTPKHLITATGQRVTLRCSPRSGDLSVYWYQQSLDQGLQFLIQYYNGEERAKGNILERFSAQQFPDLHSELNLSSLELGDSALYFCASSVGGVNSGNTIYFGEGSWLTVV.

The chain joins TRBV20-1 to TRBJ1-6; 11 bases fit TRBD1. The germline CDR1 and CDR2 sequences are DFQATT and SNEGSKA (reference sequence). Unmatched junction bases numbered 7, after V lost 6 bases and J lost 3 bases. The CDR3 spans 16 residues. The CDR3 sequence is CSARTGGAYYNSPLHF. CDR3 DNA sequence: TGCAGTGCAAGGACAGGGGGCGCTTACTATAATTCACCCCTCCACTTT.

This clonotype was seen at least ten times. The CDR3 coding sequence is TGTGCCAGCAATGGCGGGAGGAGGGACCTGCCCTACGAGCAGTACTTC. Encoded protein: CASNGGRRDLPYEQYF. This chain links TRBV6-1 with TRBJ2-7, with TRBD2 identical over 8 bases. The junction had 13 bases not matched to a gene; V was cut back by 7 bases and J by 2 bases. The germline V gene encodes CDR1 MNHNS and CDR2 SASEGT. The CDR3 has 16 residues.

The gene calls are TRBV7-2 and TRBJ1-1; unclear D gene. The CDR3 covers 14 residues. With 0 bases removed from V and 4 bases from J, the gap between germline ends came to 9 bases. CDR1 and CDR2 (germline): SGHTA, FQGNSA. This CDR3 is CASSLAWEGTEAFF. In nucleotides, the CDR3 is TGTGCCAGCAGCTTAGCCTGGGAAGGCACTGAAGCTTTCTTT.

This clonotype has only a few counts. The CDR3 sequence: CAWSGGTYEQYF. CDR3 bases: TGTGCCTGGAGTGGCGGTACCTACGAGCAGTACTTC. V is TRBV30 and J is TRBJ2-7; D is uncertain. V shed 1 base and J shed 2 bases, with 6 bases lying between them. CDR1 is GTSNPN, CDR2 SVGIG, per germline (reference sequence). The length of the CDR3 is 12 residues.

This clonotype showed up just a few times. V and J are TRBV5-1 and TRBJ1-2; 7 bases agree with TRBD1. The V and J ends lost 3 bases and 4 bases, in that order; junction bases with no gene match: 15. The CDR3 covers 17 residues. Germline V lookup: CDR1 SGHRS, CDR2 YFSETQ. CDR3 DNA: TGCGCCAGCAGCTGGATTTTACAGGGGTCCTCCATCTATGGCTACACCTTC. It encodes CASSWILQGSSIYGYTF.

This clonotype was picked up a small number of times. This chain connects TRBV9 to TRBJ2-7; 12 nucleotides line up with TRBD2. The germline gives CDR1 SGDLS, CDR2 YYNGEE. V lost 3 bases and J lost 4; bases outside the gene matches: 5. The CDR3 totals 15 residues. Here the CDR3 reads CASSAGTSGSYEQYF. In nucleotides, the CDR3 is TGTGCCAGCAGCGCCGGGACTAGCGGGTCTTACGAGCAGTACTTC.